This paragraph reports one T cell receptor beta chain. The sample is drawn from a study of blood T cells in healthy people across ages. Primed by a sample-barcoded 5' primer and a J-beta primer mix, a second PCR proceeded for about 7 to 11 cycles. One entry per CDR3 protein results from TCRdb running MiXCR on the 5' RACE reads. The table records roughly 700,000 distinct CDR3 sequences, 20% to 25% of them present only once. The CDR3 totals 15 residues. The germline V gene has CDR1 SGHRS and CDR2 YFSETQ. Trimming removed 2 bases from V and 0 bases from J, with 9 bases in between. These data were also filed under a second study, of T cells of mothers and their children. That paper adds: Maternal samples each gave over 9 million TCR beta CDR3 reads, and child samples around 3.2 million each. Related mother-child pairs showed slightly, non-significantly higher overlap than unrelated pairs.

This TCR came from a boy aged 5-17 years in good health. The specimen sequenced was blood. This chain uses TRBV5-1 with TRBJ1-3; D is unclear. The chain's CDR3 is CASSFGSPSGNTIYF. CDR3 DNA sequence: TGCGCCAGCAGCTTCGGGTCTCCCTCTGGAAACACCATATATTTT.